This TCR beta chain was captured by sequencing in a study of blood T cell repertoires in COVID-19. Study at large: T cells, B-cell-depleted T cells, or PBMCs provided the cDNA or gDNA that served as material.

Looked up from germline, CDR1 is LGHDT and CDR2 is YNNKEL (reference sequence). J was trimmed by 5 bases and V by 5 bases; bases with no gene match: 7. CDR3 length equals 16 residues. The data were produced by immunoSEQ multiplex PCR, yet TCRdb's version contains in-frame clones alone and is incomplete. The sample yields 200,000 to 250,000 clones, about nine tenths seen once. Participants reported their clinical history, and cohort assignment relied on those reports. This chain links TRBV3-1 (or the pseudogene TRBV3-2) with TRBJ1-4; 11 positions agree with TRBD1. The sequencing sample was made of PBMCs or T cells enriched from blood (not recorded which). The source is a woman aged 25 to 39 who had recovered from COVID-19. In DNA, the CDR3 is TGTGCCAGCAGCGCGATGAGGACAGGGGGCAATGAAAAACTGTTTTTT. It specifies CASSAMRTGGNEKLFF.